This T cell receptor (beta chain) was recovered during a study of cytomegalovirus exposure and HLA in healthy donors (dated by TCRdb to 2015 to 2018). Regarding the complete study: An earlier analysis of approximately 640 of the donors reported 276 Gb of sequence data and roughly 100 million unique TCR beta sequences from some 180 million T cells. A later analysis re-analyzed previously published TCR beta repertoires from about 730 donors and added high-resolution HLA genotyping to study TCR occurrence patterns. The number of donors typed differed by locus, with about 629-640 for A, B, C, DRB1 and DQB1, around 500 for DQA1, 600 to 610 for DPA1, and approximately 470 for DPB1. Across about 370 genotyped donors of the cohort, an average of roughly 250,000 unique TCR beta nucleotide sequences per donor were sequenced, and around 19% of those sequences were non-productive. Donor age, sex, ethnicity and CMV serostatus were collected together with the repertoire data. Besides the first cohort of approximately 670 subjects, a separate validation cohort made up of 120 different subjects was used. Using immunosequencing, the study profiled T cell repertoires from roughly 650 subjects and related those repertoires to cytomegalovirus serostatus. Every discovery cohort repertoire had been produced on one sequencing platform. Of the approximately 400 genotyped donors, over 70% fell in the genetic ancestry cluster associated with self-reported Caucasian donors. Because of strong linkage in the cohort, roughly five DR-DQ haplotypes were treated as single units for association and clustering. The aim of the study was to test whether cataloging public T cell receptors could identify signatures of past pathogen exposure. A later genetic analysis used genome-wide SNP genotypes for 398 of the 666 donors, treating that subset as a discovery cohort. To predict cytomegalovirus infection status, the study brought together high-throughput TCR immunosequencing, statistical association of individual TCRs with disease status, and machine learning. An earlier analysis of roughly 600 of the donors used high-throughput TCR beta sequencing to judge whether each TCR beta V gene segment behaved as functional or pseudogenic. HLA typing covered class I and class II loci at four-digit resolution. Roughly 310 gigabases of sequencing data and around 87 million unique TCR sequences were included in an early release covering about 700 HLA-typed donors. In the later analysis, no new phenotypic data were used to find candidate immune exposures; instead, reliance was placed on TCR beta sequences and their occurrence across donors.

The cohort was made up of around 720 healthy bone marrow donors. Cohort members were all nominally healthy when sampled, although unrecorded immune exposures were likely present. The donor tested CMV seronegative, placing the donor among the approximately 400 seronegative members of the cohort. A peripheral blood sample was collected from each donor, and TCR beta sequencing was performed on peripheral blood mononuclear cells. The Qiagen DNeasy Blood Extraction Kit was used to extract genomic DNA from the blood cell samples. Study-wide conclusions, independent of this receptor: Most TCR sequences were seen in very few donors, while some public TCRs were found in many individuals. A later genetic analysis associated a missense DCLRE1C variant with V-gene and J-gene trimming of TCR beta chains, and an independent cohort replicated the association. According to the authors, the approach could potentially be generalized to other disease states and immunological phenotypes. The earlier analysis of some 540 of the donors excluded some 15 rarely observed V segments, including chromosome 9 orphons, because counts were too low. A group of highly shared sequence variants was considered likely to be a technical artifact of the sequencing pipeline. In both the original and validation cohorts, the classifier was reported to diagnose cytomegalovirus status with high specificity and sensitivity. When HLA alleles, especially DR and DQ, strongly co-occurred, TCR associations were difficult to assign to individual alleles. In a later analysis, HLA-associated TCR beta chains were found to be more clonally expanded and to have lower generation probabilities than equally common non-associated chains. In a later analysis, most CMV-associated TCR beta chains were found to appear HLA-restricted, with HLA associations seemingly driven largely by CMV exposure. A later genetic analysis reported fewer N-insertions in productive TCRs among donors in an Asian-associated ancestry cluster than the roughly 700-donor mean. At a false discovery rate of 0.05, a later analysis linked fewer than 20,000 TCR beta sequences to specific HLA alleles. A further reported finding was that TCR beta sequences accurately predicted the HLA-A and HLA-B alleles for most subjects in the first cohort. CMV serostatus was the only immune exposure information available for the cohort. Linkage disequilibrium might explain the correlated functional status among segregating V segments, but an unknown experimental factor could not be ruled out. A later analysis found that TCR association rates varied across HLA loci, with DRB1 alleles showing the most associated TCRs and HLA-C alleles the fewest. Several of the top co-occurrence clusters appeared to be linked to parvovirus B19, influenza, CMV and Epstein-Barr virus, according to a later analysis. Because HLA typing was unavailable for some donors at each locus, only the typed subset was used in association tests. The cohort was sequenced for TCR beta chains only, and without alpha or paired-chain data the features that could be detected were limited. In an earlier analysis of some 540 of the donors, most TCR beta V segments appeared in productive rearrangements about 87% or about 30% of the time, broadly matching IMGT annotations. The study listed approximately 160 TCR beta chains as associated with cytomegalovirus. In vitro tests confirmed that a few of the cytomegalovirus-associated TCR beta chains recognize cytomegalovirus antigens. Some IMGT-functional V segments, including TRBV6-2 and TRBV6-3, could not be told apart with the 87-base-pair reads, so those segments were excluded. Sequencing depth was assumed to be roughly uniform across donors in the presence/absence analyses, though that assumption may not hold.

Library generation was performed with the immunoSEQ multiplex PCR assay. The multiplex PCR relied on a mix of 60 forward primers for TCR Vbeta segments and 13 reverse primers for TCR Jbeta segments. The CDR3 region of rearranged TCR beta genes was amplified from genomic DNA by a multiplex PCR assay. On the Illumina HiSeq System, the amplified TCR beta libraries were sequenced as 87-base-pair reads. The authors processed their data as follows. A later analysis tallied tens of millions of unique TCR beta chains across the 600 to 700 repertoires, and 10 million to 11 million of those chains were shared by two or more donors. Raw reads were error-corrected and collapsed into unique sequences by a nearest-neighbor algorithm in which closely related sequences were merged to remove PCR and sequencing errors. V, D and J gene segments were assigned by aligning CDR3 sequences to IMGT reference sequences. For a sequence to be retained, a match of at least six nucleotides was required to both a V gene segment and a J gene segment. Rearrangements were classified as productive when the CDR3 lacked stop codons and remained in frame with V and J, and all other rearrangements were classified as non-productive. CDR3 was defined by IMGT convention, running from the second conserved V-encoded cysteine to the conserved J-encoded phenylalanine. In an earlier analysis of more than 550 of the donors, sequences lacking an unambiguous match to a single V gene segment were excluded. In an earlier analysis of several hundred of the donors, V segments were called functional above 56.7% productive rearrangements and were called segregating when the between-donor standard deviation exceeded 5%. A statistical classification framework was built for diagnosing cytomegalovirus status from the catalog of TCR beta chain sequences. In a later analysis, TCR nucleotide sequences were compared against IMGT/GENE-DB human TR gene sequences so that V and J genes could be assigned. Using the TCRdist pipeline, a later analysis assigned CDR3 sequences along with most-parsimonious VDJ recombination scenarios. In a later analysis, each TCR beta chain was defined by its CDR3 amino acid sequence together with its V-gene family, and reads without a unique V-gene family were excluded. To address suspected cross-contamination and a sequencing artifact, a later analysis removed over 500 highly shared, low-generation-probability nucleotide sequences. For each public chain, a later analysis derived a clonal expansion index from normalized ranks of inferred template counts within each repertoire. In a later analysis, generation probabilities were computed using a VDJ recombination model fitted to out-of-frame rearrangements, and the results were checked against IGoR. Hypergeometric tests were used in a later analysis to score TCR-TCR, TCR-HLA and TCR-CMV co-occurrence, with a repertoire-size bias correction applied to the TCR pairs. False discovery rates were estimated in a later analysis by permuting HLA or CMV assignments 20 times. In a later analysis, co-occurring TCRs were grouped with DBSCAN, and TCRdist sequence similarity was added when clustering was performed within HLA-allele-positive subsets. Co-occurrence clustering excluded repertoires with fewer than 30,000 or more than 120,000 public chains, plus five with anomalous nucleotide sharing. This is the immuneACCESS table as TCRdb keeps it, with only in-frame sequences that have V and J called. A part of the clones is gone; compared with another copy, unresolved V genes explain less than half, and the rest is unexplained. The DNA gave D and trimming, while V, J and clone size come from that table. For this sample the table gives some 180,000 clones, of which 77% were detected only once. The ten largest clones take up 1.4% of the sample.

A remark on this clone: This clone's antigen is unknown. The input lacks base qualities; no much larger clone sits a single base away.

Cut back by 4 bases and 8 bases, the V and J ends lie 11 bases apart. The CDR3 has 13 amino acids, counting the end cysteine and phenylalanine. Of all the DNA, just the CDR3 is kept, 39 bases in frame from base 1. The germline V gene provides CDR1 KGHSH and CDR2 LQKENI. The sequenced sample was PBMCs. This clonotype was obtained from a young man in good health and CMV-seronegative. The chain joins TRBV18 to TRBJ1-4; no D gene call is confident. Read as DNA, the sequence is TGTGCCAGCTCACAAGTTGTGGAGGAAAAACTGTTTTTT. It encodes CASSQVVEEKLFF.